This TCR beta chain was found in a study of T cell changes during pregnancy in multiple sclerosis (dated by TCRdb to between 2018 and 2021). For context, the study as a whole: In women with multiple sclerosis, the researchers looked at how the T cell repertoire shifted as pregnancy progressed.

The germline V gene yields SGHTA for CDR1 and FQGNSA for CDR2. Including the terminal cysteine and phenylalanine, the CDR3 comprises 15 residues. This entry keeps only the CDR3 DNA: 45 bases, framed from base 1. Trimming at the junction amounts to 2 bases on V and 1 base on J, and the germline ends lie 11 bases apart. On this clone: The antigen this receptor binds is unknown. Per-nucleotide qualities are absent, and no much larger clonotype sits a single base away.

Libraries were constructed by the immunoSEQ multiplex PCR assay. TCRdb limited this immuneACCESS table to in-frame rearrangements with V and J called. A share of clones is missing; checked studies link under half to unresolved V genes, and the rest is unexplained. Across this sample there are more than 50,000 clones, with more than 90% seen only once. The biggest ten clones account for 3.3% of the sample. Rearrangement joined TRBV7-2 to TRBJ1-2, with TRBD1 as a weak D call on 6 bases. The input for sequencing was peripheral blood, taken in the first trimester of pregnancy. The receptor's source is a female donor in good health, enrolled as a control in a pregnancy study. The CDR3 has the sequence CASSLQGPVNYGYTF. Read as DNA, the sequence is TGTGCCAGCAGCTTACAGGGGCCCGTTAACTATGGCTACACCTTC.